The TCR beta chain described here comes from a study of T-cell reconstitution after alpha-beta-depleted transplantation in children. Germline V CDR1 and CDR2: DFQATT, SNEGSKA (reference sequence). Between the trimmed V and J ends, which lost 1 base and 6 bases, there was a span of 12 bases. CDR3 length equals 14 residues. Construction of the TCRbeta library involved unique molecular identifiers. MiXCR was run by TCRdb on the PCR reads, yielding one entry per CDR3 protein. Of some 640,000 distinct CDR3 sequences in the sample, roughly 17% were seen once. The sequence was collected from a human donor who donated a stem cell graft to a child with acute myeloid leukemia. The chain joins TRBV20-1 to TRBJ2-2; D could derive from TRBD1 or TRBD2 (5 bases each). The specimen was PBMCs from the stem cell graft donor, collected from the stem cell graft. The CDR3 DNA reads TGCAGTGCTAGAGCCACCCCGGGGCCCGGGGAGCTGTTTTTT. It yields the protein CSARATPGPGELFF.